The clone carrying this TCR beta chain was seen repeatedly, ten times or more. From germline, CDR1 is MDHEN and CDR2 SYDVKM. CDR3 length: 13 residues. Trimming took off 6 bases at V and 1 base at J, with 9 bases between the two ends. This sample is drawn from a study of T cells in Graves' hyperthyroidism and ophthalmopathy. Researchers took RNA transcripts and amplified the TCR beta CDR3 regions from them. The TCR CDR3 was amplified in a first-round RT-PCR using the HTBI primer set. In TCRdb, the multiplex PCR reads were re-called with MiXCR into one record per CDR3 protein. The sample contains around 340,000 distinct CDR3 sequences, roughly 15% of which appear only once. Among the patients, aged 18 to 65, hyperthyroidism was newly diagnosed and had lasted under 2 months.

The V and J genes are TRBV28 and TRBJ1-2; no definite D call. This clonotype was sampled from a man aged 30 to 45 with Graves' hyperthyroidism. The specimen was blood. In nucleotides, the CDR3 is TGTGCCAGCAGGCCGACGGTTAACTATGGCTACACCTTC. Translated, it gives CASRPTVNYGYTF.